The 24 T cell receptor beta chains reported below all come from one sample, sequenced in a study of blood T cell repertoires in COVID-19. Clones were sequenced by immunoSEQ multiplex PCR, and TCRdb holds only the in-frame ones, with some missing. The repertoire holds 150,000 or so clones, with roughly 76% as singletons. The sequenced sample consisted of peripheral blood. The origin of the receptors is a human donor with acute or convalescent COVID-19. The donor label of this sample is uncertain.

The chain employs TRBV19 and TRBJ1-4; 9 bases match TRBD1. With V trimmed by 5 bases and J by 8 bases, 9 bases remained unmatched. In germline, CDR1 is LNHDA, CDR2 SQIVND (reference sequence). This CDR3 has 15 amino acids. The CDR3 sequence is CASSLWDRANEKLFF. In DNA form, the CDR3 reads TGTGCCAGTAGTCTCTGGGACAGGGCAAACGAAAAACTGTTTTTT.

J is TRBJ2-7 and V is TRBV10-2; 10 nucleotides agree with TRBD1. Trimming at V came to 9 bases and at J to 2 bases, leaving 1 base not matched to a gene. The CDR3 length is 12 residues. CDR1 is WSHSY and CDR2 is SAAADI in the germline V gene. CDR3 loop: CARDRGPYEQYF. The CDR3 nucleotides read TGCGCCAGAGACAGGGGGCCCTACGAGCAGTACTTC.

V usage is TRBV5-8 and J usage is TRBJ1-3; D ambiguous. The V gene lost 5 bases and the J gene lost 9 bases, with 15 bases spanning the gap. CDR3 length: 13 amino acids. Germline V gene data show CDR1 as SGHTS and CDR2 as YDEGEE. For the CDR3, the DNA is TGTGCCAGCAGACCCCGGACGGGGAGCACCATATATTTT. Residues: CASRPRTGSTIYF.

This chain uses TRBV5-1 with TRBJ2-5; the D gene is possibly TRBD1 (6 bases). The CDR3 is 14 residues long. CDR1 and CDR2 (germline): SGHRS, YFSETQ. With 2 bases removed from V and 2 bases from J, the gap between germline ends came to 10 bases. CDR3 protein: CASSLQGLQETQYF. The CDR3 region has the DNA TGCGCCAGCAGCTTACAGGGATTACAAGAGACCCAGTACTTC.

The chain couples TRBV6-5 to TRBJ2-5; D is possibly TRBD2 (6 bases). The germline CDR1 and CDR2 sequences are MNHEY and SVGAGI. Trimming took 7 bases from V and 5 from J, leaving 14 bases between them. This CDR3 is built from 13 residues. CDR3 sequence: CASKTGVRETQYF. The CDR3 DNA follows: TGTGCCAGCAAGACGGGGGTTCGGGAGACCCAGTACTTC.

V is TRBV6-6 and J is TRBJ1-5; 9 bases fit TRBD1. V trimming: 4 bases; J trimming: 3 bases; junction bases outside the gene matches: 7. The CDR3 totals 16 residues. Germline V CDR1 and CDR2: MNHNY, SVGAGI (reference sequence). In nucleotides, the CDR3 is TGTGCCAGCAGTTTCCCCGGACAGGGGAACAATCAGCCCCAGCATTTT. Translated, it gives CASSFPGQGNNQPQHF.

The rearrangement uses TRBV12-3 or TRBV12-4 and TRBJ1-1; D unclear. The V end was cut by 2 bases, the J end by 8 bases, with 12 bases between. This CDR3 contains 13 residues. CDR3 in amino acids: CASSLIRVQEAFF. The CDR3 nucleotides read TGTGCCAGCAGTTTAATTCGGGTCCAGGAAGCTTTCTTT.

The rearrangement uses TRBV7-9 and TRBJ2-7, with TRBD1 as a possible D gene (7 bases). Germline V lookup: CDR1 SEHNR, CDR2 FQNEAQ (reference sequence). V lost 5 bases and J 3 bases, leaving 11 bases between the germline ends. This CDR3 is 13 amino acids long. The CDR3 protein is CASSPGGLYEQYV. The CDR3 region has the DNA TGTGCCAGCAGCCCAGGGGGACTCTACGAGCAGTACGTC.

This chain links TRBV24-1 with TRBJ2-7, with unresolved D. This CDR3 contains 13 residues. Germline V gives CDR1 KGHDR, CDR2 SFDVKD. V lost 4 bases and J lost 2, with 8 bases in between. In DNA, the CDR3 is TGTGCCACCAGTGACAGCGCGACCTACGAGCAGTACTTC. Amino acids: CATSDSATYEQYF.

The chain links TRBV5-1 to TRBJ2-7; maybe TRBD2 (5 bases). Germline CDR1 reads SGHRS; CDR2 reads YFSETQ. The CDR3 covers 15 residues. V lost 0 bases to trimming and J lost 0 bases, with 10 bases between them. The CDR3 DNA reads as TGCGCCAGCAGCTTGGAGGACTTAACCTCCTACGAGCAGTACTTC. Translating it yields CASSLEDLTSYEQYF.

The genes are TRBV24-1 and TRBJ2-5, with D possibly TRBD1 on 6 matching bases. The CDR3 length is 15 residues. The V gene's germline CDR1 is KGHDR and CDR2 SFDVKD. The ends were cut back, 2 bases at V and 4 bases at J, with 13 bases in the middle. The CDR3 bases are TGTGCCACCAGTGATTCCTCACAGGGTGGAGAGACCCAGTACTTC. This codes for CATSDSSQGGETQYF.

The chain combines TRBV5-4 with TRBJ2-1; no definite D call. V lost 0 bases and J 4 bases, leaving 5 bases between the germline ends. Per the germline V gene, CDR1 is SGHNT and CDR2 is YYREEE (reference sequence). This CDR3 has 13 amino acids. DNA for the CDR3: TGTGCCAGCAGCTTGGGACTTTACAATGAGCAGTTCTTC. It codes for CASSLGLYNEQFF.

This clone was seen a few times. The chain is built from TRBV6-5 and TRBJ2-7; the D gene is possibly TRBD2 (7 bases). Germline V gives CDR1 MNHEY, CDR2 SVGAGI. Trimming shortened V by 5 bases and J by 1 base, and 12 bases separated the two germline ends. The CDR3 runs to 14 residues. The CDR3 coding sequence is TGTGCCAGCAGTCAAAGGGGGGGGTCCTACGAGCAGTACGTC. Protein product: CASSQRGGSYEQYV.

CDR3 loop: CASSQSRSNNEQFF. CDR3 coding DNA: TGTGCCAGCAGCCAAAGCCGGAGCAACAATGAGCAGTTCTTC. This chain links TRBV5-4 with TRBJ2-1, with D unresolved. Germline V gives CDR1 SGHNT, CDR2 YYREEE (reference sequence). The V end lost 4 bases, the J end lost 5 bases, and 13 bases lay between the germline ends. This CDR3 is built from 14 residues. Full variable domain (missing parts from reference TRBV5-4 and TRBJ2-1): ETGVTQSPTHLIKTRGQQVTLRCSSQSGHNTVSWYQQALGQGPQFIFQYYREEENGRGNFPPRFSGLQFPNYSSELNVNALELDDSALYLCASSQSRSNNEQFFGPGTRLTVL.

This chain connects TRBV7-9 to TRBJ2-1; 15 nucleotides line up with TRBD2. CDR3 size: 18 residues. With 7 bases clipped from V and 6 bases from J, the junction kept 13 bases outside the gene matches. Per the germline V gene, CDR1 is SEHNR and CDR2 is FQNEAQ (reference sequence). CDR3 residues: CASTFPGLAGGGGNEQFF. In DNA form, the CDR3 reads TGTGCCAGCACCTTCCCGGGACTAGCGGGGGGAGGGGGCAATGAGCAGTTCTTC. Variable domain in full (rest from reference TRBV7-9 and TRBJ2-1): DTGVSQNPRHKITKRGQNVTFRCDPISEHNRLYWYRQTLGQGPEFLTYFQNEAQLEKSRLLSDRFSAERPKGSFSTLEIQRTEQGDSAMYLCASTFPGLAGGGGNEQFFGPGTRLTVL.

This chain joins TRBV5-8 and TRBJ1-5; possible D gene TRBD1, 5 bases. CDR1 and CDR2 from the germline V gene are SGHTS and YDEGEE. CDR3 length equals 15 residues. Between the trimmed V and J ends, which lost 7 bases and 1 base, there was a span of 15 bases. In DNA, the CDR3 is TGTGCCAGCCAGGGTGGCAGGCAGAGCAATCAGCCCCAGCATTTT. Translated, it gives CASQGGRQSNQPQHF.

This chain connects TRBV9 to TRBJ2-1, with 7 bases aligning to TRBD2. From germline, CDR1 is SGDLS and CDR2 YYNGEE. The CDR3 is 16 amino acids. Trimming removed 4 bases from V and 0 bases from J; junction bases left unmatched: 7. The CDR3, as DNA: TGTGCCAGCAGCCACCTCGGGGGGAGCTCCTACAATGAGCAGTTCTTC. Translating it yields CASSHLGGSSYNEQFF.

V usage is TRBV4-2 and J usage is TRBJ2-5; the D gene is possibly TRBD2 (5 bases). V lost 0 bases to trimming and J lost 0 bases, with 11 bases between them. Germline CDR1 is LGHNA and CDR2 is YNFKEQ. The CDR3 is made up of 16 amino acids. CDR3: CASSQELALYQETQYF. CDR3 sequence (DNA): TGTGCCAGCAGCCAAGAGCTAGCCCTGTACCAAGAGACCCAGTACTTC.

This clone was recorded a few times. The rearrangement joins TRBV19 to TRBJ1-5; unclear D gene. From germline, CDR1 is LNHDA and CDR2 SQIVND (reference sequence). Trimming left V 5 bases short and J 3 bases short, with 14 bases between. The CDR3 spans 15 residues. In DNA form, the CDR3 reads TGTGCCAGTAGTTCAGCCGGGTCCCTCAATCAGCCCCAGCATTTT. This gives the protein CASSSAGSLNQPQHF.

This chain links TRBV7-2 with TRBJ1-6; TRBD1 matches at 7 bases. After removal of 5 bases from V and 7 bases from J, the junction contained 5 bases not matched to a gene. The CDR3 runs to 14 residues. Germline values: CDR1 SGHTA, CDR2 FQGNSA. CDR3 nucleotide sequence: TGTGCCAGCAGCCTAGGGGGCACCAATTCACCCCTCCACTTT. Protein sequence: CASSLGGTNSPLHF.

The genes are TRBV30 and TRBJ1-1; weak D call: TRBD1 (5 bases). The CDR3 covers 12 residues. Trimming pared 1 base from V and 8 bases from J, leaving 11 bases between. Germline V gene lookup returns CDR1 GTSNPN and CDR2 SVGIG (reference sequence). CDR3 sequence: CAWSGPGLEAFF. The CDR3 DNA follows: TGTGCCTGGAGTGGACCGGGACTCGAAGCTTTCTTT.

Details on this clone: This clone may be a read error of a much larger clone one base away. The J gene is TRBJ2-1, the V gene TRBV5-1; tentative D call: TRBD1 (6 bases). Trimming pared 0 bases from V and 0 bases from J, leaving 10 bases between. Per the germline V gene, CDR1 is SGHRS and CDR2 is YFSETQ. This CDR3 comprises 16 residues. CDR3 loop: CASSLGIGGSYNEQFF. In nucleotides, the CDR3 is TGCGCCAGCAGCTTGGGGATAGGGGGCTCCTACAATGAGCAGTTCTTC.

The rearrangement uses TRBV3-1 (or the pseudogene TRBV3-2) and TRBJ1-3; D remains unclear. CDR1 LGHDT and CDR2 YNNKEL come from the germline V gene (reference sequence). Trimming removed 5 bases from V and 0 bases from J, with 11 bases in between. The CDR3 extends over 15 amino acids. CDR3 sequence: CASSSYLFSGNTIYF. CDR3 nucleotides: TGTGCCAGCAGCTCCTACCTGTTCTCTGGAAACACCATATATTTT.

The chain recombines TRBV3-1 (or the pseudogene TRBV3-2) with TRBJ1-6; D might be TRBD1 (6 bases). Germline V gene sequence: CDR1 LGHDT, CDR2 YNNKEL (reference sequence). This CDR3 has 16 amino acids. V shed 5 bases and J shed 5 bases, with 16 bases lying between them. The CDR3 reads CASSDRRGGDNSPLHF. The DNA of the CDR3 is TGTGCCAGCAGCGACCGGAGGGGGGGGGATAATTCACCCCTCCACTTT.